These T cell receptor beta chains were read from a single sample in a study of human T cells and chemical hapten exposure. One entry per CDR3 protein results from TCRdb running MiXCR on the RACE reads. This table has about 84,000 distinct CDR3 sequences, less than 11% appearing once. Sequences were derived from whole blood, sampled in connection with sensitization to the hapten diphenylcyclopropenone (DPC). All receptors derive from a woman in her forties or fifties with alopecia areata. Some clones in this sample may be carry-over from other donors' samples. Both conserved end residues are trimmed from each CDR3. The order of the fields is CDR3 protein, V gene, J gene, CDR3 length.

CDR3 protein: ASSQDAHGGKGNTIY
V gene: TRBV4-1
J gene: TRBJ1-3
CDR3 length: 15

CDR3 protein: SAKLPNQPQH
V gene: TRBV20-1
J gene: TRBJ1-5
CDR3 length: 10

CDR3 protein: ASSPGLADRQY
V gene: TRBV3-1
J gene: TRBJ2-7
CDR3 length: 11

CDR3 protein: ASSLGPGGSSPLH
V gene: TRBV5-1
J gene: TRBJ1-6
CDR3 length: 13

CDR3 protein: ASSLDPRGFTGELF
V gene: TRBV11-2
J gene: TRBJ2-2
CDR3 length: 14

CDR3 protein: ASSPTEDTEAF
V gene: TRBV18
J gene: TRBJ1-1
CDR3 length: 11

CDR3 protein: ASQRAGTGQY
V gene: TRBV2
J gene: TRBJ2-7
CDR3 length: 10

CDR3 protein: SAKRGGWTQY
V gene: TRBV20-1
J gene: TRBJ2-5
CDR3 length: 10

CDR3 protein: SAHPMLSYNEQF
V gene: TRBV20-1
J gene: TRBJ2-1
CDR3 length: 12

CDR3 protein: ASSLRQGNWEQY
V gene: TRBV27
J gene: TRBJ2-7
CDR3 length: 12

CDR3 protein: SARDFGTSHEQY
V gene: TRBV20-1
J gene: TRBJ2-7
CDR3 length: 12

CDR3 protein: ASSVGQGFTSAGANVLT
V gene: TRBV5-1
J gene: TRBJ2-6
CDR3 length: 17

CDR3 protein: SARQDNSGSYEQY
V gene: TRBV20-1
J gene: TRBJ2-7
CDR3 length: 13

CDR3 protein: ASTQGRTEAF
V gene: TRBV6-2/TRBV6-3
J gene: TRBJ1-1
CDR3 length: 10

CDR3 protein: ATSAHPRPNEQF
V gene: TRBV24-1
J gene: TRBJ2-1
CDR3 length: 12

CDR3 protein: ASSSRLYEQF
V gene: TRBV11-2
J gene: TRBJ2-1
CDR3 length: 10

CDR3 protein: ASSQARRQSTGELF
V gene: TRBV7-8
J gene: TRBJ2-2
CDR3 length: 14

CDR3 protein: ASSFSQGRTEAF
V gene: TRBV5-1
J gene: TRBJ1-1
CDR3 length: 12

CDR3 protein: ASMHRDGHYNEQF
V gene: TRBV2
J gene: TRBJ2-1
CDR3 length: 13

CDR3 protein: SARGTSNQPQH
V gene: TRBV20-1
J gene: TRBJ1-5
CDR3 length: 11

CDR3 protein: SVAMRTSREDEQY
V gene: TRBV29-1
J gene: TRBJ2-7
CDR3 length: 13

CDR3 protein: ASKTGAVLGEQY
V gene: TRBV27
J gene: TRBJ2-7
CDR3 length: 12

CDR3 protein: ASSLSGVMNTEAF
V gene: TRBV5-1
J gene: TRBJ1-1
CDR3 length: 13

CDR3 protein: ASSLSAGINQPQH
V gene: TRBV5-1
J gene: TRBJ1-5
CDR3 length: 13

CDR3 protein: ASSGVSGANVLT
V gene: TRBV5-1
J gene: TRBJ2-6
CDR3 length: 12

CDR3 protein: ASSFEGSGPNEQF
V gene: TRBV11-3
J gene: TRBJ2-1
CDR3 length: 13

CDR3 protein: ASSGGTGYTEAF
V gene: TRBV11-3
J gene: TRBJ1-1
CDR3 length: 12

CDR3 protein: SASRQGNTEAF
V gene: TRBV20-1
J gene: TRBJ1-1
CDR3 length: 11

CDR3 protein: ASSIYLAGSNEQF
V gene: TRBV19
J gene: TRBJ2-1
CDR3 length: 13

CDR3 protein: SAMDNEQF
V gene: TRBV29-1
J gene: TRBJ2-1
CDR3 length: 8

CDR3 protein: ASSQNAATDYGYT
V gene: TRBV4-1
J gene: TRBJ1-2
CDR3 length: 13

CDR3 protein: ASMNSGPAYEQY
V gene: TRBV6-1
J gene: TRBJ2-7
CDR3 length: 12

CDR3 protein: ASSQRGTHNEQF
V gene: TRBV5-4
J gene: TRBJ2-1
CDR3 length: 12

CDR3 protein: ASSQQGYYNEQF
V gene: TRBV4-1
J gene: TRBJ2-1
CDR3 length: 12

CDR3 protein: SASVGGSTDTQY
V gene: TRBV20-1
J gene: TRBJ2-3
CDR3 length: 12

CDR3 protein: ASSQAGQTVYEQY
V gene: TRBV6-6
J gene: TRBJ2-7
CDR3 length: 13

CDR3 protein: SARGVLGSYEQY
V gene: TRBV20-1
J gene: TRBJ2-7
CDR3 length: 12

CDR3 protein: ASSVGTSGNRSYEQY
V gene: TRBV12-3/TRBV12-4
J gene: TRBJ2-7
CDR3 length: 15

CDR3 protein: ASSYGATEAF
V gene: TRBV6-5
J gene: TRBJ1-1
CDR3 length: 10

CDR3 protein: SAEDFYGYT
V gene: TRBV29-1
J gene: TRBJ1-2
CDR3 length: 9

CDR3 protein: SVERTGNYGYT
V gene: TRBV29-1
J gene: TRBJ1-2
CDR3 length: 11

CDR3 protein: SARRALKTGELF
V gene: TRBV20-1
J gene: TRBJ2-2
CDR3 length: 12

CDR3 protein: ASSLNRGNQPQH
V gene: TRBV27
J gene: TRBJ1-5
CDR3 length: 12